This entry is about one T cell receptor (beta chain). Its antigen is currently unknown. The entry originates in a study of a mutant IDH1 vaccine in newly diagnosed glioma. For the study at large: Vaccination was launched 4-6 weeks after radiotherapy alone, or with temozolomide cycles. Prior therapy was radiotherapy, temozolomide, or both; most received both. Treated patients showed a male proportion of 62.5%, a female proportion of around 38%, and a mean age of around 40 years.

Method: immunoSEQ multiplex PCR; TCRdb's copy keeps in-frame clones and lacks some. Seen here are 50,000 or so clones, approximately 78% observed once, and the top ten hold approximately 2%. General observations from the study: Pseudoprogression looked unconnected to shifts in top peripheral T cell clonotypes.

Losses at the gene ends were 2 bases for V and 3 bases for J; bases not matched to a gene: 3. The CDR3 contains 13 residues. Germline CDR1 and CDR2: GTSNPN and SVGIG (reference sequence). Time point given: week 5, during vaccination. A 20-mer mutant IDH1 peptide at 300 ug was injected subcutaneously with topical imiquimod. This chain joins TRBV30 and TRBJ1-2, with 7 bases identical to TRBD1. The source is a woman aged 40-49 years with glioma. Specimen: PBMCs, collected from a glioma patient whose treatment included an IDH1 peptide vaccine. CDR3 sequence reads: CAWSRDSDYGYTF. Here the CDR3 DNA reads TGTGCCTGGAGTCGGGACAGCGACTATGGCTACACCTTC.